Listed below are T cell receptor beta chains from one sample, sequenced in a study of beta chain features in type 1 diabetes. Libraries were prepared by immunoSEQ multiplex PCR; TCRdb keeps only in-frame clonotypes and omits some of them. The repertoire holds 40,000 to 45,000 clones, with over 60% as singletons. Sequencing input: Tregs from blood. Every receptor here comes from a woman under 30 with type 1 diabetes. CDR3s include the opening cysteine and the closing phenylalanine or tryptophan. The order of the fields is V gene, D gene, J gene, clone size, CDR3 protein, CDR3 DNA. The D gene is left open where the match is weak. Size values are once, few and many counts, or a class for expanded clones, and some rows have none.

V gene: TRBV11-2
D gene: .
J gene: TRBJ1-6
clone size: .
CDR3 protein: CASSFWSRTSPLHF
CDR3 DNA: TGTGCCAGCAGCTTCTGGAGCCGTACTTCACCCCTCCACTTT

V gene: TRBV7-2
D gene: .
J gene: TRBJ2-7
clone size: few
CDR3 protein: CASSLGGNSGQYF
CDR3 DNA: TGTGCCAGCAGCTTAGGCGGGAACTCAGGGCAGTACTTC

V gene: TRBV10-3
D gene: .
J gene: TRBJ1-1
clone size: .
CDR3 protein: CAISGRTENTEAFF
CDR3 DNA: TGTGCCATCAGTGGCCGAACAGAGAACACTGAAGCTTTCTTT

V gene: TRBV25-1
D gene: .
J gene: TRBJ1-4
clone size: .
CDR3 protein: CASSDTGTANEKLFF
CDR3 DNA: TGTGCCAGCAGTGATACAGGAACAGCTAATGAAAAACTGTTTTTT

V gene: TRBV5-6
D gene: .
J gene: TRBJ2-1
clone size: .
CDR3 protein: CASSPSGSSYNEQFF
CDR3 DNA: TGTGCCAGCAGCCCGTCGGGGAGTTCCTACAATGAGCAGTTCTTC

V gene: TRBV28
D gene: .
J gene: TRBJ1-1
clone size: .
CDR3 protein: CASSLLPAAGEAFF
CDR3 DNA: TGTGCCAGCAGTTTATTGCCGGCCGCGGGTGAAGCTTTCTTT

V gene: TRBV6-1
D gene: TRBD2
J gene: TRBJ2-2
clone size: .
CDR3 protein: CASSQRGEIF
CDR3 DNA: TGTGCCAGCAGCCAACGGGGGGAGATTTTT

V gene: TRBV30
D gene: .
J gene: TRBJ2-6
clone size: .
CDR3 protein: CAWEAAGANVLTF
CDR3 DNA: TGTGCCTGGGAGGCGGCTGGGGCCAACGTCCTGACTTTC

V gene: TRBV7-9
D gene: .
J gene: TRBJ1-2
clone size: .
CDR3 protein: CASNPTGWNGYTF
CDR3 DNA: TGTGCCAGCAACCCGACAGGTTGGAATGGCTACACCTTC

V gene: TRBV7-9
D gene: .
J gene: TRBJ2-5
clone size: few
CDR3 protein: CASSFGRGETQYF
CDR3 DNA: TGTGCCAGCAGCTTTGGACGGGGGGAGACCCAGTACTTC

V gene: TRBV7-8
D gene: TRBD2
J gene: TRBJ2-2
clone size: .
CDR3 protein: CASSFNTGPGGTGELFF
CDR3 DNA: TGTGCCAGCAGCTTCAATACAGGCCCGGGGGGCACCGGGGAGCTGTTTTTT

V gene: TRBV16
D gene: TRBD1
J gene: TRBJ1-5
clone size: .
CDR3 protein: CASSQSGQGNQPQHF
CDR3 DNA: TGTGCCAGCAGCCAATCGGGACAGGGGAATCAGCCCCAGCATTTT

V gene: TRBV11-2
D gene: .
J gene: TRBJ2-7
clone size: .
CDR3 protein: CASSLIQYEQYF
CDR3 DNA: TGTGCCAGCAGCCTTATCCAGTACGAGCAGTACTTC

V gene: TRBV19
D gene: .
J gene: TRBJ2-1
clone size: .
CDR3 protein: CASSIGALSSYNEQFF
CDR3 DNA: TGTGCCAGTAGTATAGGGGCCTTAAGCTCCTACAATGAGCAGTTCTTC

V gene: TRBV29-1
D gene: TRBD2
J gene: TRBJ2-3
clone size: few
CDR3 protein: CSVEDHTSGIGDTQYF
CDR3 DNA: TGCAGCGTTGAAGATCACACTAGCGGGATCGGAGATACGCAGTATTTT

V gene: TRBV4-2
D gene: TRBD2
J gene: TRBJ2-1
clone size: few
CDR3 protein: CASSQGTSGRNEQFF
CDR3 DNA: TGTGCCAGCAGCCAGGGGACTAGCGGGAGAAATGAGCAGTTCTTC

V gene: TRBV10-3
D gene: .
J gene: TRBJ2-1
clone size: .
CDR3 protein: CAISVKAPRHQGNEQFF
CDR3 DNA: TGTGCCATCAGTGTGAAGGCTCCGAGACACCAGGGGAATGAGCAGTTCTTC

V gene: TRBV21-1
D gene: .
J gene: TRBJ1-3
clone size: few
CDR3 protein: CASSKTDGNTIYF
CDR3 DNA: TGTGCCAGCAGCAAGACAGATGGAAACACCATATATTTT

V gene: TRBV29-1
D gene: TRBD2
J gene: TRBJ2-2
clone size: .
CDR3 protein: CSVPVGGGSTGELFF
CDR3 DNA: TGCAGCGTTCCTGTCGGGGGAGGGAGCACCGGGGAGCTGTTTTTT

V gene: TRBV2
D gene: TRBD1
J gene: TRBJ1-1
clone size: .
CDR3 protein: CASSERTGKAFF
CDR3 DNA: TGTGCCAGCAGTGAAAGGACAGGAAAAGCTTTCTTT

V gene: TRBV28
D gene: .
J gene: TRBJ1-5
clone size: .
CDR3 protein: CASSFQVASGLSQPQHF
CDR3 DNA: TGTGCCAGCAGTTTCCAGGTAGCTTCAGGGCTATCTCAGCCCCAGCATTTT

V gene: TRBV10-3
D gene: TRBD1
J gene: TRBJ1-1
clone size: few
CDR3 protein: CATIGTAPEAFF
CDR3 DNA: TGTGCCACCATTGGGACAGCCCCTGAAGCTTTCTTT

V gene: TRBV4-3
D gene: TRBD2
J gene: TRBJ2-4
clone size: .
CDR3 protein: CASSQALAGVVNIQYF
CDR3 DNA: TGCGCCAGCAGCCAAGCTCTAGCGGGAGTCGTAAACATTCAGTACTTC

V gene: TRBV19
D gene: .
J gene: TRBJ2-3
clone size: .
CDR3 protein: CASSLLDTQYF
CDR3 DNA: TGTGCCAGTAGTTTACTAGATACGCAGTATTTT

V gene: TRBV2
D gene: .
J gene: TRBJ1-5
clone size: .
CDR3 protein: CASSGRRNQPQHF
CDR3 DNA: TGTGCCAGCAGTGGACGGCGGAATCAGCCCCAGCATTTT

V gene: TRBV18
D gene: TRBD1
J gene: TRBJ1-6
clone size: .
CDR3 protein: CASSPTGGDSPLHF
CDR3 DNA: TGTGCCAGCTCACCAACAGGGGGCGACTCACCCCTCCACTTT

V gene: TRBV27
D gene: .
J gene: TRBJ1-2
clone size: once
CDR3 protein: CASSLQGYYGYTF
CDR3 DNA: TGTGCCAGCAGTTTACAGGGTTACTATGGCTACACCTTC

V gene: TRBV5-1
D gene: .
J gene: TRBJ1-1
clone size: few
CDR3 protein: CASHRAGGTEAFF
CDR3 DNA: TGCGCCAGCCATAGGGCGGGCGGCACTGAAGCTTTCTTT

V gene: TRBV19
D gene: TRBD2
J gene: TRBJ2-1
clone size: medium-sized
CDR3 protein: CASSISTSGGNEQFF
CDR3 DNA: TGTGCCAGTAGTATATCCACTAGCGGGGGCAATGAGCAGTTCTTC

V gene: TRBV10-3
D gene: .
J gene: TRBJ1-1
clone size: .
CDR3 protein: CAIREGISEAFF
CDR3 DNA: TGTGCCATCCGCGAGGGAATTAGTGAAGCTTTCTTT

V gene: TRBV5-1
D gene: TRBD2
J gene: TRBJ2-7
clone size: .
CDR3 protein: CASSSGLAGGGEQYF
CDR3 DNA: TGCGCCAGCAGCTCCGGGCTAGCGGGGGGTGGCGAGCAGTACTTC

V gene: TRBV4-1
D gene: .
J gene: TRBJ1-2
clone size: .
CDR3 protein: CASSQDGQYGYTF
CDR3 DNA: TGCGCCAGCAGCCAAGATGGCCAGTATGGCTACACCTTC

V gene: TRBV18
D gene: TRBD2
J gene: TRBJ2-7
clone size: .
CDR3 protein: CASSLRSSGGAYEQYF
CDR3 DNA: TGTGCCAGCTCACTCAGGAGTAGCGGGGGGGCCTACGAGCAGTACTTC

V gene: TRBV18
D gene: TRBD1
J gene: TRBJ1-1
clone size: .
CDR3 protein: CASSTGQGAFF
CDR3 DNA: TGTGCCAGCTCAACCGGACAGGGTGCTTTCTTT

V gene: TRBV7-2
D gene: TRBD1
J gene: TRBJ1-2
clone size: few
CDR3 protein: CASRTGDRGNYGYTF
CDR3 DNA: TGTGCCAGCAGAACAGGCGACAGGGGGAACTATGGCTACACCTTC

V gene: TRBV5-1
D gene: .
J gene: TRBJ1-2
clone size: .
CDR3 protein: CASSDGGGYTF
CDR3 DNA: TGCGCCAGCAGTGACGGAGGGGGCTACACCTTC

V gene: TRBV2
D gene: .
J gene: TRBJ2-3
clone size: .
CDR3 protein: CASRLGGLQPGTDTQYF
CDR3 DNA: TGTGCCAGCAGACTGGGGGGACTCCAACCCGGCACAGATACGCAGTATTTT

V gene: TRBV7-2
D gene: .
J gene: TRBJ1-1
clone size: once
CDR3 protein: CASSPRLGAPEAFF
CDR3 DNA: TGTGCCAGCAGCCCGCGTTTGGGGGCCCCTGAAGCTTTCTTT

V gene: TRBV15
D gene: .
J gene: TRBJ1-5
clone size: .
CDR3 protein: CATSRARTGNSNQPQHF
CDR3 DNA: TGTGCCACCAGCAGGGCTAGGACGGGAAATAGCAATCAGCCCCAGCATTTT

V gene: TRBV2
D gene: TRBD1
J gene: TRBJ2-3
clone size: once
CDR3 protein: CARGGTGVHQDTQYF
CDR3 DNA: TGTGCCAGAGGCGGGACAGGTGTGCACCAAGATACGCAGTATTTT

V gene: TRBV18
D gene: TRBD1
J gene: TRBJ2-7
clone size: .
CDR3 protein: CASSRQGNSYEQYF
CDR3 DNA: TGTGCCAGCTCGCGACAGGGGAACTCCTACGAGCAGTACTTC

V gene: TRBV11-2
D gene: TRBD1
J gene: TRBJ2-5
clone size: few
CDR3 protein: CASRQGWGETQYF
CDR3 DNA: TGTGCCAGCCGACAGGGTTGGGGAGAGACCCAGTACTTC

V gene: TRBV5-1
D gene: .
J gene: TRBJ2-1
clone size: .
CDR3 protein: CASSPGHLTEQFF
CDR3 DNA: TGCGCCAGCAGCCCTGGACACCTCACTGAGCAGTTCTTC

V gene: TRBV5-1
D gene: .
J gene: TRBJ1-4
clone size: .
CDR3 protein: CASSPGRENEKLFF
CDR3 DNA: TGCGCCAGCAGCCCGGGGAGGGAAAACGAAAAACTGTTTTTT